This entry is about one T cell receptor beta chain. Clones were sequenced by immunoSEQ multiplex PCR, and TCRdb holds only the in-frame ones, with some missing. The table shows some 260,000 clones, with 70% to 90% occurring only once. The data were obtained in a study of blood T cell repertoires in COVID-19. Sequenced material: peripheral blood. This sequence was found in a woman aged 25 to 39 with acute or convalescent COVID-19.

CDR3: CASSLAGGGNEKLFF. In nucleotides, the CDR3 is TGTGCCAGCAGCTTAGCGGGGGGAGGTAATGAAAAACTGTTTTTT. This sequence joins TRBV7-2 and TRBJ1-4; possibly TRBD1 for D (5 bases). V was pared by 0 bases and J by 4 bases, with 9 bases between. Germline values: CDR1 SGHTA, CDR2 FQGNSA. The CDR3 sequence is 15 residues long. Supplemented by reference TRBV7-2 and TRBJ1-4, the full variable domain reads GAGVSQSPSNKVTEKGKDVELRCDPISGHTALYWYRQSLGQGLEFLIYFQGNSAPDKSGLPSDRFSAERTGGSVSTLTIQRTQQEDSAVYLCASSLAGGGNEKLFFGSGTQLSVL.